The clone carrying this T cell receptor beta chain was counted only a few times. Antigen specificity is unknown. Germline CDR1 reads SGDLS; CDR2 reads YYNGEE. Trimming pared 2 bases from V and 4 bases from J, leaving 7 bases between. The CDR3 length is 13 residues. This record belongs to a study of response to subunit inactivated influenza vaccine. TCRdb fed the RT-PCR reads into MiXCR, producing one record per CDR3 protein. The table includes around 760,000 distinct CDR3 sequences, over 11% detected once. Study observations and caveats: Seasonal influenza vaccination, on each occasion, was suggested by the authors to recruit few new T cells.

Sequenced here: PBMCs from blood, sampled less than 15 days before vaccination. The J gene is TRBJ2-1, the V gene TRBV9; no definite D call. The TCR sequence derives from a man aged 50 to 59 who received an inactivated influenza vaccine. The CDR3 sequence is CASSVQDYNEQFF. CDR3 sequence (DNA): TGTGCCAGCAGCGTCCAGGATTACAATGAGCAGTTCTTC.